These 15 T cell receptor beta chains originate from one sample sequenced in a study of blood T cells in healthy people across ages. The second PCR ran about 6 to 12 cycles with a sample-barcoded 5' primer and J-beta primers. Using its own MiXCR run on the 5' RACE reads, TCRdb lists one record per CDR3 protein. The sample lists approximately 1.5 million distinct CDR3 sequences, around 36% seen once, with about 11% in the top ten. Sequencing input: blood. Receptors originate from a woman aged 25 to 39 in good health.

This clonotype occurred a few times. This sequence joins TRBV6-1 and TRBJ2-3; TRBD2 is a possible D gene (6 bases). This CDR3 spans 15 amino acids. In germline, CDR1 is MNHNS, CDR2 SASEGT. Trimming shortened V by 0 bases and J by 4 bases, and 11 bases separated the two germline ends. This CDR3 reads CASSEAEGSADTQYF. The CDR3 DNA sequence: TGTGCCAGCAGTGAAGCGGAGGGGTCAGCAGATACGCAGTATTTT.

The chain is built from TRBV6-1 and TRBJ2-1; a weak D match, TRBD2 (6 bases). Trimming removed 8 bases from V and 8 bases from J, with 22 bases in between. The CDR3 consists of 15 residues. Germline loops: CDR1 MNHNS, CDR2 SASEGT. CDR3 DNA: TGTGCCAGCGCTATACCGGGCCAAGCGGGCGATGAGCAGTTCTTC. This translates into CASAIPGQAGDEQFF.

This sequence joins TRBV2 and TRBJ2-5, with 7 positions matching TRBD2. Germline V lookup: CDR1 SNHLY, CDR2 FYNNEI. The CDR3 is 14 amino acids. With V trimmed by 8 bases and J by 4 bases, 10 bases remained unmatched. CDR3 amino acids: CASGPHRGGETQYF. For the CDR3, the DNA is TGTGCCAGCGGACCTCACCGCGGGGGAGAGACCCAGTACTTC.

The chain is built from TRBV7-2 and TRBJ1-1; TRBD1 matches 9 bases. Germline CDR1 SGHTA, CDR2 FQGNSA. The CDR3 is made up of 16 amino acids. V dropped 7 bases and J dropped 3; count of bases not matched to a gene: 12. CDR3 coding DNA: TGTGCCAGCAAACCGGGACAGGGCTTTCTTTACACTGAAGCTTTCTTT. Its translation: CASKPGQGFLYTEAFF.

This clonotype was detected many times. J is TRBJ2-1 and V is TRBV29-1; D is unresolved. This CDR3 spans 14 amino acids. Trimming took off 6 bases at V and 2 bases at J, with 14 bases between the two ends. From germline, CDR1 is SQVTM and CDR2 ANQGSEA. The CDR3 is CSVETNAPYNEQFF. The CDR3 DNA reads TGCAGCGTCGAAACTAATGCACCCTACAATGAGCAGTTCTTC.

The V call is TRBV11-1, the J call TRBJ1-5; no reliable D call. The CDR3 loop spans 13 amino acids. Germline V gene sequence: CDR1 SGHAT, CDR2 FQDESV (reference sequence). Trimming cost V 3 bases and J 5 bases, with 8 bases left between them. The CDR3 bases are TGTGCCAGCAGCTTCCGGAAGGATCAGCCCCAGCATTTT. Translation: CASSFRKDQPQHF.

CDR3 bases: TGTGCCAGACCGTGGACAAATGGGGGACAGGTGCCCAATCAGCCCCAGCATTTT. This codes for CARPWTNGGQVPNQPQHF. The chain uses TRBV21-1 and TRBJ1-5; TRBD1 was called by the table and not checked on the DNA. TRBV21-1 is labeled a pseudogene. This CDR3 contains 18 residues.

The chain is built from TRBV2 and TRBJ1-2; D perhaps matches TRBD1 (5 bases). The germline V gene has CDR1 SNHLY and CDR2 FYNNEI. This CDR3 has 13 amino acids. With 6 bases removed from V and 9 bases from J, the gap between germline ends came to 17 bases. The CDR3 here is CASRLDGAGSYTF. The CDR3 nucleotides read TGTGCCAGCAGACTCGACGGGGCTGGGAGCTACACCTTC.

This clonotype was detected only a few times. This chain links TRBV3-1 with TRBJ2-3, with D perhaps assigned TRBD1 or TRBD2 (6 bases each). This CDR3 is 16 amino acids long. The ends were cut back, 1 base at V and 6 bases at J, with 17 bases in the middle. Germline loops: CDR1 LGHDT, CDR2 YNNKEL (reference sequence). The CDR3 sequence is CASSQVSWGAGDTQYF. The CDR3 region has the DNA TGTGCCAGCAGCCAAGTGTCTTGGGGGGCCGGGGATACGCAGTATTTT.

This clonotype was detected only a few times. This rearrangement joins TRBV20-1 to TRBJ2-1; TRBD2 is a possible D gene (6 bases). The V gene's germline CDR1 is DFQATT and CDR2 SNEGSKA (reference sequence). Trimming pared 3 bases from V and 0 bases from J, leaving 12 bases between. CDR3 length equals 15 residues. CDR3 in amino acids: CSARISGSSYNEQFF. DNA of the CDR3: TGCAGTGCTAGGATTAGCGGTAGCTCCTACAATGAGCAGTTCTTC.

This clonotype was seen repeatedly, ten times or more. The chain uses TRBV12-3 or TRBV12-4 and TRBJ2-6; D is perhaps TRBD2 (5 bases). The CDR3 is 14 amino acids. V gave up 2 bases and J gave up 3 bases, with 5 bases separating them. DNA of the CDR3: TGTGCCAGCAGTTTACGGGGTGGGGCCAACGTCCTGACTTTC. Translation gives CASSLRGGANVLTF.

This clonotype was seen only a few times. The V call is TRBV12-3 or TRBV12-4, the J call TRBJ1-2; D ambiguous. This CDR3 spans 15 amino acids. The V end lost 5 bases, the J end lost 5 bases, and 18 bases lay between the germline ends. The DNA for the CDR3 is TGTGCCAGCAGTCCCGGGGTGGGAACAGCGTATGGCTACACCTTC. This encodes CASSPGVGTAYGYTF.

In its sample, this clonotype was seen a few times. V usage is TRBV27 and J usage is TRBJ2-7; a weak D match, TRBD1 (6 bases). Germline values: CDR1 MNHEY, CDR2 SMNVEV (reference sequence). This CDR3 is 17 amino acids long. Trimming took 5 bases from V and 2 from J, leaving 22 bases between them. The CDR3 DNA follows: TGTGCCAGCAGTAAGGTGGGGGCGCAGACTTTAACCTACGAGCAGTACTTC. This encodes CASSKVGAQTLTYEQYF.

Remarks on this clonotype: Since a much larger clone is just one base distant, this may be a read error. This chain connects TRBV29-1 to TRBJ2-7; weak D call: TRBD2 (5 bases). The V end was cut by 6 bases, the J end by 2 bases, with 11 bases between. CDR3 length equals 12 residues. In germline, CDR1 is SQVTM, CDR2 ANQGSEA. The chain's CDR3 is CSVPGSPYEQYF. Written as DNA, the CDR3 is TGCAGCGTGCCTGGGAGCCCCTACGAGCAGTACTTC.

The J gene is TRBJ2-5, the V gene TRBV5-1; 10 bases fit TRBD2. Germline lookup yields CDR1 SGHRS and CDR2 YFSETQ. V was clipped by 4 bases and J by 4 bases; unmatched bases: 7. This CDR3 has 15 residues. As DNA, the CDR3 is TGCGCCAGCAGCCTGAGGGCTAGCGGGGGAGAGACCCAGTACTTC. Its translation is CASSLRASGGETQYF.